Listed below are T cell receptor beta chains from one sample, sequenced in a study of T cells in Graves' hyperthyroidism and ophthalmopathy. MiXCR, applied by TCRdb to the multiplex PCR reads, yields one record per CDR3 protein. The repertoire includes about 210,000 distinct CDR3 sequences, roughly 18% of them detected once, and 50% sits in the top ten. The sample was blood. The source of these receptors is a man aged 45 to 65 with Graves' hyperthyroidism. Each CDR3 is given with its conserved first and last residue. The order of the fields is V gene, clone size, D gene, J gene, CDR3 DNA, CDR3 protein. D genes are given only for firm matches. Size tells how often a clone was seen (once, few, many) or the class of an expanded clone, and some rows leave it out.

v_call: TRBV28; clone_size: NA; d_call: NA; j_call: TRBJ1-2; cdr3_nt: TGTGCCAGCAGCCACCGCGGGGGGGGTGGAAATGGCTACACCTTC; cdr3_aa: CASSHRGGGGNGYTF
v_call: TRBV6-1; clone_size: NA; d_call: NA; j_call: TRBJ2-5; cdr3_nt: TGTGCCAGCAGTCCCGGACAGCGACAAGAGACCCAGTACTTC; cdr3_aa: CASSPGQRQETQYF
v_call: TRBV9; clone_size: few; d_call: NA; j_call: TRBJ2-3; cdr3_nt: TGTGCCAGCAGCGTAGATCCGGGGACCGCAGATACGCAGTATTTT; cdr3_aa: CASSVDPGTADTQYF
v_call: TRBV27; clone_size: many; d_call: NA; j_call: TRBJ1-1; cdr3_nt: TGTGCCAGCAGTTTACGGCCGGGGGGCACTGAAGCTTTCTTT; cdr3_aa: CASSLRPGGTEAFF
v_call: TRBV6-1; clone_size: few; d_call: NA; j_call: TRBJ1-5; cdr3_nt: TGTGCCAGCAGGGGGTCGAGCAATCAGCCCCAGCATTTT; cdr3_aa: CASRGSSNQPQHF
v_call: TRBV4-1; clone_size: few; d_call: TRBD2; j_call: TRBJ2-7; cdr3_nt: TGCGCCAGCAGCGGGTGGACTAGCGGGAGAGGTTCCGAGCAGTACTTC; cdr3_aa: CASSGWTSGRGSEQYF
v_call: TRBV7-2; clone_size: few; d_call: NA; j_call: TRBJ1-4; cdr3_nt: TGTGCCAGCAGCTTAGTAGGGACAACTAATGAGAAACTGTTTTTT; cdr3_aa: CASSLVGTTNEKLFF
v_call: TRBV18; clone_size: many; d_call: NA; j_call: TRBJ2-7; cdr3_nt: TGTGCCAGCTCACCTGGGAGGGGGAATACCTACGAGCAGTACTTC; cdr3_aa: CASSPGRGNTYEQYF
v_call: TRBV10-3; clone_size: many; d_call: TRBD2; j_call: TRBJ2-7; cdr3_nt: TGTGCCATCAGTGAGTCAGCGGGGGGTTACGAGCAGTACTTC; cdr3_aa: CAISESAGGYEQYF
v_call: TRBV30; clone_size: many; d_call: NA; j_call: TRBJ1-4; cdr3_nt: TGTGCCTGGAGTGGCACCAATGAAAAACTGTTTTTT; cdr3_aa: CAWSGTNEKLFF
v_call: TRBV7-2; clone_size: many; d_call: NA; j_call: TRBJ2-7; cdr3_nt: TGTGCCAGCAGCCCGCTCGCTATTGCGGCGCAGTACGGGCAGTACTTC; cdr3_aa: CASSPLAIAAQYGQYF
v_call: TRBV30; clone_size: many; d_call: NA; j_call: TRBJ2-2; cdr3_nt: TGTGCCTGGAAACCGGGACACCGAGTCAACACCGGGGAGCTGTTTTTT; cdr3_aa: CAWKPGHRVNTGELFF
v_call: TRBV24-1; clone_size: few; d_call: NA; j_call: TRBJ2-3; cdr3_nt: TGTGCCACCAGTGATTTCGCTAGCCCCACAGATACGCAGTATTTT; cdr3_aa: CATSDFASPTDTQYF
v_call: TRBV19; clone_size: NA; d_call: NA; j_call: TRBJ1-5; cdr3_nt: TGTGCCAGTAGTATAGAGTGGGGTGGCAATCAGCCCCAGCATTTT; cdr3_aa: CASSIEWGGNQPQHF
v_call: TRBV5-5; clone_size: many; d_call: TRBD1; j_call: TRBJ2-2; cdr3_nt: TGTGCCAGCAGCCTCATGACAGGGTTCACCGGGGAGCTGTTTTTT; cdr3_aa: CASSLMTGFTGELFF
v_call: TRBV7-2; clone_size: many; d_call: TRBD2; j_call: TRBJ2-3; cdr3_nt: TGTGCCAGCAGCGGAAGAGGTGGGGGGAGGGAAGATACGCAGTATTTT; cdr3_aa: CASSGRGGGREDTQYF
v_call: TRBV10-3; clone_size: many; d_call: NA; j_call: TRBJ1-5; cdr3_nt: TGTGCCATCAGTGATGGGGAGGCGGCCGGGCTAATTAGCAATCAGCCCCAGCATTTT; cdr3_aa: CAISDGEAAGLISNQPQHF
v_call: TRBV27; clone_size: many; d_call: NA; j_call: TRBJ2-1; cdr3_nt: TGTGCCAGCAGCAATAACCCGGACACCTACAATGAGCAGTTCTTC; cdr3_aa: CASSNNPDTYNEQFF
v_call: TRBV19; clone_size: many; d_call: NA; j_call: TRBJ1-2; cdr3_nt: TGTGCCAGTAGCCTCGTTGGCAACTATGGCTACACCTTC; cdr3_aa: CASSLVGNYGYTF
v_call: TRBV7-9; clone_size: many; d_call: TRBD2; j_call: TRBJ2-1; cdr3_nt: TGTGCCAGCAGGGCTAGCGGGAGAAATGAGCAGTTCTTC; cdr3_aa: CASRASGRNEQFF
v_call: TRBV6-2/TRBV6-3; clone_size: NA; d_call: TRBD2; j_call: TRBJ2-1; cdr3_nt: TGTGCCAGCAGTCCAACGGCGGGGGGGCCAAATGAGCAGTTCTTC; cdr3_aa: CASSPTAGGPNEQFF
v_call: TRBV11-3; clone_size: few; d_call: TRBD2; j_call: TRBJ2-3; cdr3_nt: TGTGCCAGCGGCGCCGGAGGGACTAGCGGAGCAGATACGCAGTATTTT; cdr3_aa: CASGAGGTSGADTQYF
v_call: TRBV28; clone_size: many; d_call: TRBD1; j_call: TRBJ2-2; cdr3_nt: TGTGCCAGCAGATGGGACAGGGAAGTGAGCGGGGAGCTGTTTTTT; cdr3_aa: CASRWDREVSGELFF
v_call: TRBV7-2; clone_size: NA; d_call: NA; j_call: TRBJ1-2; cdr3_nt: TGTGCCAGCAGCTACCCAGCCTATGGCTACACCTTC; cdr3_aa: CASSYPAYGYTF
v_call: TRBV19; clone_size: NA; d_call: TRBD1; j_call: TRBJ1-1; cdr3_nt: TGTGCCAGTAGTAGCCCGGGACAGGGCTCCACTGAAGCTTTCTTT; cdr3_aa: CASSSPGQGSTEAFF
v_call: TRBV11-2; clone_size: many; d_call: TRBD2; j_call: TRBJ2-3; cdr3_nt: TGTGCCAGCAGCTTCACTAGCGGGACAAGCACAGATACGCAGTATTTT; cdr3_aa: CASSFTSGTSTDTQYF
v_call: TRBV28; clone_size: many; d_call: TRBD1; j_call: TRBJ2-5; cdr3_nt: TGTGCCAGCAGTCGACAGGGGGGGGTCTGGGAGACCCAGTACTTC; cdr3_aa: CASSRQGGVWETQYF
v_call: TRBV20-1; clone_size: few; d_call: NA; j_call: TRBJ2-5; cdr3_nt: TGCAGTGCTAGGGGGGTTAGACTGGGGACCCAGTACTTC; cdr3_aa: CSARGVRLGTQYF
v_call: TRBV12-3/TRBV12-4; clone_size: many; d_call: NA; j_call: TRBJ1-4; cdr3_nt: TGTGCCAGCAGGCCGACAGCCCCCAATGAAAAACTGTTTTTT; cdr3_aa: CASRPTAPNEKLFF
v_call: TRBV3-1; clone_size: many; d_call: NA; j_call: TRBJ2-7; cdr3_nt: TGTGCCAGCAGCCAAGTTGCCTACGAGCAGTACTTC; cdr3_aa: CASSQVAYEQYF
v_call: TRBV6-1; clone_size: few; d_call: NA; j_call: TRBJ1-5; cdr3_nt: TGTGCCAGCAGTTACGGCGGGCAGACTCAGCCCCAGCATTTT; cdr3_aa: CASSYGGQTQPQHF